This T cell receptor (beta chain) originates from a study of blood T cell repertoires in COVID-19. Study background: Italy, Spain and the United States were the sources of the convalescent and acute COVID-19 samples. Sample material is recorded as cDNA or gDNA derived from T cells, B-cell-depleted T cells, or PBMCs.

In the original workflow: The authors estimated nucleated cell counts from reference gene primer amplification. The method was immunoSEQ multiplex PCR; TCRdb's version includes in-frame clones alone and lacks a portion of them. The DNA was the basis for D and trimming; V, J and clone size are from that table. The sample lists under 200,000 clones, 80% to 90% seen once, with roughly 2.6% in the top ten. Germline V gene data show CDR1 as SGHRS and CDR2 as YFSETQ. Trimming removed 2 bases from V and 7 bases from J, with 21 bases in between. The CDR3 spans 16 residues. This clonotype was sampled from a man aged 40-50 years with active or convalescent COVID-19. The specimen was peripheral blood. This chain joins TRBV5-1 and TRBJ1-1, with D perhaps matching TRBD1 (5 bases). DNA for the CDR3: TGCGCCAGCAGCTTCGGTCAGGGCAGACGAACAGATGAAGCTTTCTTT. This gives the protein CASSFGQGRRTDEAFF.